This TCR beta chain was identified in a study of CD8+CD57+ T cells in acquired aplastic anemia listed by TCRdb under 2018. With respect to the entire study: On average, sorted CD4+ and CD8+ cells yielded around 3.5 ug of extracted DNA, with a range of roughly 0.17 to 30 ug. A CD8+CD57+ expansion meant a frequency higher than the mean frequency seen in healthy subjects.

Patients chosen for sequencing had shown expansion of CD8+CD57+ cells by flow cytometry. Severe acquired aplastic anemia was diagnosed in all patients according to International Study of Aplastic Anemia and Agranulocytosis and Camitta criteria. At the time blood was sampled, none of the patients had received any therapy. In this study, sorted CD4+ and CD8+ T cells from the blood of healthy subjects and of severe aplastic anemia patients had their TCR repertoires deep-sequenced. Patients were enrolled under clinicaltrials.gov protocols 00001620, 01623167, 00001397, 00071045, 00081523 and 00961064 in the USA. Ficoll-Paque density gradient centrifugation was used to isolate peripheral blood mononuclear cells. CD4+ and CD8+ T cells were sorted by FACS or magnetic beads before DNA extraction. Genomic DNA was used as template for profiling of TCR beta VDJ combinations and CDR3 sequences. An Illumina HiSeq 2000 was used for TCR repertoire sequencing. The published analysis was carried out like this. Repertoire assessment relied on Simpson's diversity index, CDR3 size and DJ length profiles, and TRBV/TRBJ rearrangement plots. The immunodominant clone was defined as the most abundant DNA sequence in deep sequencing data. CDR3 amino acid sequences were checked for sharing across subjects and were also compared against the VDJdb database and published repertoires. The public reads were run again by TCRdb, first through fastp at Q25 and then through MiXCR, and only productive beta chains were kept. Each entry is one CDR3 protein sequence, shown with its most common DNA and genes. Clone size and V and J calls follow TCRdb, not the original study. The sample records roughly 170,000 distinct CDR3 sequences, less than 50% of which are singletons. 13% of the sample is held by the ten biggest clonotypes.

V is shortened by 5 bases, J by 2 bases, and the region joining them spans 15 bases. The germline V gene (reference sequence) gives CDR1 as SEHNR and CDR2 as FQNEAQ. The CDR3 runs 16 amino acids, cysteine and phenylalanine included. Only the CDR3 region is kept as DNA, spanning 48 bases read in frame from base 1. The paper as a whole reports these results and caveats: Although 25 to 30 CD8+ CDR3 sequences were shared by patients and controls, these sequences appeared highly expressed in patients and within the immunodominant clones of patients. No significant difference in CD8+ Simpson's diversity was found between patients and healthy controls (P=0.060).

This clonotype was seen repeatedly, ten times or more. No antigen is known for it. Within one base of it there is no much larger clone, and no base qualities were kept. The receptor was isolated from a human donor with aplastic anemia. The V and J genes are TRBV7-9 and TRBJ1-4; 5 matching bases give a weak D call of TRBD1. Sequencing was performed on sorted CD4+, CD8+, or CD8+CD57+ T cells (not recorded which) from PBMCs. Read as DNA, the sequence is TGTGCCAGCAGCGCTCAGGGAACCGGCACTAATGAAAAACTGTTTTTT. Its protein is CASSAQGTGTNEKLFF.